The sample holds one count of the clone carrying this T cell receptor beta chain. The sample comes from a study of control samples from healthy donors and cancer patients. TCRdb keeps only in-frame clones here, not all; method: immunoSEQ multiplex PCR. The sample consists of approximately 70,000 clones, about 90% of them appearing once. Between the trimmed V and J ends, which lost 2 bases and 8 bases, there was a span of 10 bases. The CDR3 has 14 amino acids. Looked up from germline, CDR1 is MNHNS and CDR2 is SASEGT. This chain joins TRBV6-1 and TRBJ1-6; D is ambiguous. This clonotype originated in a woman between 50 and 59 years old in good health. Sequenced: blood. The CDR3: CASSENGPDSPLHF. Here the CDR3 DNA reads TGTGCCAGCAGTGAAAACGGACCGGATTCACCCCTCCACTTT.